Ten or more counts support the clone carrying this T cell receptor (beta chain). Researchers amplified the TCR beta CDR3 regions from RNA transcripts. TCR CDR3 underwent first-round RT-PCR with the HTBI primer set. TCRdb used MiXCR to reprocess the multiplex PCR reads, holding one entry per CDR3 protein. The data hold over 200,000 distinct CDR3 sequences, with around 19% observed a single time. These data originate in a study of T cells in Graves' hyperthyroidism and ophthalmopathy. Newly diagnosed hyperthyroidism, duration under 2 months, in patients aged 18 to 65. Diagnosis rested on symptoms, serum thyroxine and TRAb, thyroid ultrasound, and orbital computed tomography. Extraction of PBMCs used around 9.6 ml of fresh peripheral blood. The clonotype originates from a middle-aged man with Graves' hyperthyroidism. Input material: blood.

The CDR3 reads CASSRSLAGRTEAFF. In DNA, the CDR3 is TGTGCCAGCAGCCGTTCCTTGGCAGGGCGAACTGAAGCTTTCTTT. V gene TRBV7-2 combines with J gene TRBJ1-1; TRBD1 might be the D (5 bases). Germline V lookup: CDR1 SGHTA, CDR2 FQGNSA. The CDR3 extends over 15 amino acids. V was trimmed by 5 bases and J by 5 bases, leaving 18 bases between them.